The 24 T cell receptor beta chains given below trace back to one sample, sequenced in a study of blood T cell repertoires in COVID-19. Clones were sequenced by immunoSEQ multiplex PCR, and TCRdb holds only the in-frame ones, with some missing. The sample lists some 200,000 clones, about 86% seen once, with around an eighth in the top ten. Sample: peripheral blood. The source is a young man with active or convalescent COVID-19.

The chain joins TRBV28 to TRBJ2-7, with D perhaps TRBD1 (6 bases). The V end lost 6 bases, the J end lost 2 bases, and 14 bases lay between the germline ends. The CDR3 consists of 14 residues. Germline V gene sequence: CDR1 MDHEN, CDR2 SYDVKM. In nucleotides, the CDR3 is TGTGCCAGCAGGAAGACACAGGGAACCTACGAGCAGTACGTC. Its translation: CASRKTQGTYEQYV.

V is TRBV11-3 and J is TRBJ1-1, with D maybe TRBD1 (5 bases). The CDR3 is made up of 17 amino acids. Trimming removed 8 bases at V and 4 bases at J, with 26 bases between. Germline CDR1 and CDR2: SGHNT and YENEEA. The CDR3, as DNA: TGTGCCAGCTTTCGTGGCAGGGCGAACCCCTCAGGCACTGAAGCTTTCTTT. This codes for CASFRGRANPSGTEAFF.

The chain uses TRBV30 and TRBJ1-5, with a possible D match to TRBD1 (6 bases). V was cut by 1 base and J by 0 bases, with 10 bases left in between. Germline CDR1 GTSNPN, CDR2 SVGIG (reference sequence). CDR3 length: 15 amino acids. In DNA form, the CDR3 reads TGTGCCTGGAGTGACCGGGGGGCTAGCAATCAGCCCCAGCATTTT. Translation: CAWSDRGASNQPQHF.

V is TRBV6-5 and J is TRBJ1-2; possibly TRBD1 for D (5 bases). The V gene lost 0 bases and the J gene lost 2 bases, with 10 bases spanning the gap. Germline CDR1 is MNHEY and CDR2 is SVGAGI. This CDR3 has 15 residues. The CDR3 coding sequence is TGTGCCAGCAGTTACTCGATACAGGAGAACTATGGCTACACCTTC. Translated, it gives CASSYSIQENYGYTF.

The rearrangement links TRBV7-2 to TRBJ1-1, with D possibly matching TRBD1 (6 bases). CDR3 length: 14 residues. Germline CDR1 reads SGHTA; CDR2 reads FQGNSA. Trimming stripped 6 bases from V and 0 bases from J, with 11 bases between. CDR3 loop: CASRWTEMNTEAFF. CDR3 coding DNA: TGTGCCAGCAGGTGGACAGAAATGAACACTGAAGCTTTCTTT.

CDR3 loop: CASSLGAGHGYTF. CDR3 DNA sequence: TGTGCCAGCAGCTTGGGGGCAGGCCATGGCTACACCTTC. The rearrangement uses TRBV5-6 and TRBJ1-2; D gene unclear. Germline V gives CDR1 SGHDT, CDR2 YYEEEE. The CDR3 is made up of 13 amino acids. Trimming removed 0 bases from V and 6 bases from J, with 9 bases in between.

This chain joins TRBV10-3 and TRBJ1-5; D is possibly TRBD1 (6 bases). This CDR3 contains 14 residues. V lost 2 bases, J lost 7 bases, and 12 bases lay in between. CDR1 and CDR2 from the germline V gene are ENHRY and SYGVKD. CDR3 in amino acids: CAISEGGQIQPQHF. CDR3 nucleotide sequence: TGTGCCATCAGTGAGGGGGGACAAATCCAGCCCCAGCATTTT.

The chain uses TRBV12-3 or TRBV12-4 and TRBJ1-4; no clear D gene. The CDR3 has 11 residues. The CDR3 reads CARSLNEKLFF. The CDR3 DNA follows: TGTGCAAGGAGTCTGAATGAAAAACTGTTTTTT.

CDR3 sequence reads: CATSPRTGTEGLKAGELFF. The CDR3 DNA reads TGTGCCACCAGTCCCCGGACTGGGACAGAAGGCCTAAAAGCCGGGGAGCTGTTTTTT. The chain couples TRBV24-1 to TRBJ2-2; TRBD1 matches at 7 bases. This CDR3 spans 19 amino acids. The germline V gene has CDR1 KGHDR and CDR2 SFDVKD. Trimming cost V 6 bases and J 6 bases; bases outside gene matches: 21.

DNA of the CDR3: TGTGCCAGCAGCGCCGGACAGGGGGCGCAAGGCTACACCTTC. Translated, it gives CASSAGQGAQGYTF. V and J are TRBV5-5 and TRBJ1-2; 11 bases align to TRBD1. CDR1 and CDR2 from the germline V gene are SGHKS and YYEKEE (reference sequence). The length of the CDR3 is 14 residues. Trimming removed 4 bases from V and 8 bases from J; junction bases left unmatched: 7. Full variable domain (outside the CDR3, taken from reference TRBV5-5 and TRBJ1-2): DAGVTQSPTHLIKTRGQQVTLRCSPISGHKSVSWYQQVLGQGPQFIFQYYEKEERGRGNFPDRFSARQFPNYSSELNVNALLLGDSALYLCASSAGQGAQGYTFGSGTRLTVV.

This clone was seen just once. The V and J genes are TRBV9 and TRBJ2-1; maybe TRBD1 (8 bases). Trimming shortened V by 3 bases and J by 2 bases, and 33 bases separated the two germline ends. The germline CDR1 and CDR2 sequences are SGDLS and YYNGEE. This CDR3 has 22 amino acids. The CDR3 nucleotides are TGTGCCAGCAGCGCCACTTCGACAGGGGTTTTGCCGGGACTACTTGCCTACAATGAGCAGTTCTTC. It encodes CASSATSTGVLPGLLAYNEQFF.

A single count supports this clone. This chain joins TRBV10-3 and TRBJ2-5, with 15 positions matching TRBD2. The germline V gene has CDR1 ENHRY and CDR2 SYGVKD. The CDR3 is 19 residues long. The V segment lost 2 bases and the J segment 0 bases; nucleotides outside the gene matches: 7. The CDR3 is CAISEAGGTSGGNQETQYF. CDR3 sequence (DNA): TGTGCCATCAGTGAGGCTGGCGGGACTAGCGGGGGGAACCAAGAGACCCAGTACTTC.

J is TRBJ1-2 and V is TRBV29-1; 10 bases align to TRBD1. Germline values: CDR1 SQVTM, CDR2 ANQGSEA. Germline trimming cut 7 bases from V and 3 bases from J; bases unmatched to any gene: 5. The CDR3 loop spans 13 amino acids. This chain's CDR3 is CSAGQGGHYGYTF. The CDR3 nucleotides read TGCAGCGCTGGACAGGGGGGTCACTATGGCTACACCTTC.

The chain couples TRBV28 to TRBJ2-7; 9 bases are a match to TRBD2. The length of the CDR3 is 15 residues. Germline CDR1 reads MDHEN; CDR2 reads SYDVKM. The trim removed 2 bases at V and 0 bases at J, leaving 2 bases unmatched. The CDR3 loop reads CASSLSGGRSYEQYV. The CDR3 DNA sequence: TGTGCCAGCAGTTTAAGCGGGGGGCGCTCCTACGAGCAGTACGTC.

The chain links TRBV4-1 to TRBJ1-5; D gene ambiguous. From germline, CDR1 is MGHRA and CDR2 YSYEKL. This CDR3 spans 16 amino acids. V was cut by 0 bases and J by 0 bases, with 9 bases left in between. The CDR3 sequence is CASSQDHRNSNQPQHF. DNA for the CDR3: TGCGCCAGCAGCCAAGACCATAGAAATAGCAATCAGCCCCAGCATTTT.

The chain uses TRBV3-1 (or the pseudogene TRBV3-2) and TRBJ1-4; no reliable D call. The germline V gene has CDR1 LGHDT and CDR2 YNNKEL (reference sequence). The V end lost 5 bases, the J end lost 8 bases, and 15 bases lay between the germline ends. There are 14 residues in the CDR3. This CDR3 reads CASSGRGVDEKLFF. The CDR3 DNA follows: TGTGCCAGCAGCGGACGGGGTGTTGACGAAAAACTGTTTTTT.

This clone turned up a few times. CDR3 protein: CASSGGLAPFTGELFF. The CDR3 bases are TGTGCCAGCAGTGGGGGACTAGCGCCGTTTACCGGGGAGCTGTTTTTT. The genes are TRBV7-9 and TRBJ2-2; 10 nucleotides line up with TRBD2. The V gene's germline CDR1 is SEHNR and CDR2 FQNEAQ (reference sequence). Trimming took 6 bases from V and 5 from J; bases not matched to a gene: 9. This CDR3 is 16 amino acids long. Using reference TRBV7-9 and TRBJ2-2 for the parts outside the CDR3, the full variable domain is DTGVSQNPRHKITKRGQNVTFRCDPISEHNRLYWYRQTLGQGPEFLTYFQNEAQLEKSRLLSDRFSAERPKGSFSTLEIQRTEQGDSAMYLCASSGGLAPFTGELFFGEGSRLTVL.

This chain connects TRBV3-1 (or the pseudogene TRBV3-2) to TRBJ2-7; D may be TRBD2 (6 bases). The V gene lost 1 base and the J gene lost 3 bases, with 7 bases spanning the gap. The germline V gene has CDR1 LGHDT and CDR2 YNNKEL (reference sequence). The CDR3 extends over 13 amino acids. DNA of the CDR3: TGTGCCAGCAGCCAAGCGGGGGTCTACGAGCAGTACGTC. It specifies CASSQAGVYEQYV.

This clone was counted a single time. This chain uses TRBV27 with TRBJ1-1; tentatively, D is TRBD1 (6 bases). The CDR3 consists of 13 residues. The germline V and J ends were trimmed by 1 base and 8 bases, with 11 bases remaining between them. Germline assignment: CDR1 MNHEY and CDR2 SMNVEV (reference sequence). The CDR3 DNA reads as TGTGCCAGCAGTTTATTCAGAGGACAGGAAGCTTTCTTT. Translation: CASSLFRGQEAFF.

V gene TRBV5-6 combines with J gene TRBJ1-6, with TRBD1 as a possible D gene (5 bases). Per the germline V gene, CDR1 is SGHDT and CDR2 is YYEEEE. The V gene lost 4 bases and the J gene lost 9 bases, with 17 bases spanning the gap. The CDR3 totals 15 residues. This CDR3 is CASSPQQDLTSPLHF. The CDR3 nucleotides read TGTGCCAGCAGCCCACAACAGGACCTTACTTCACCCCTCCACTTT.

The chain carries TRBV5-1 and TRBJ1-2, with D unresolved. This CDR3 spans 13 amino acids. Per germline, CDR1 SGHRS and CDR2 YFSETQ. Trimming took 1 base from V and 4 from J, leaving 8 bases between them. For the CDR3, the DNA is TGCGCCAGCAGCTTGTCAGAGGGCTATGGCTACACCTTC. The encoded protein is CASSLSEGYGYTF.

The chain employs TRBV6-5 and TRBJ2-3, with D tentatively TRBD1 (6 bases). The germline CDR1 and CDR2 sequences are MNHEY and SVGAGI. CDR3 length: 13 residues. Trimming removed 6 bases from V and 4 bases from J, with 11 bases in between. CDR3 nucleotides: TGTGCCAGCAGGATCGGACAGTCAGATACGCAGTATTTT. This gives the protein CASRIGQSDTQYF.

The chain recombines TRBV29-1 with TRBJ1-1; D is perhaps TRBD1 (6 bases). Trimming took off 3 bases at V and 5 bases at J, with 13 bases between the two ends. The CDR3 runs 13 residues. Germline V gene lookup returns CDR1 SQVTM and CDR2 ANQGSEA. In DNA, the CDR3 is TGCAGCGTTGAGACCAGGGGCGGGACTGAAGCTTTCTTT. It is translated as CSVETRGGTEAFF.

The chain joins TRBV7-9 to TRBJ2-1; TRBD2 matches at 10 bases. J gave up 7 bases and V 4 bases, and 1 base lay outside the gene matches. The CDR3 consists of 13 residues. Germline lookup yields CDR1 SEHNR and CDR2 FQNEAQ (reference sequence). In DNA form, the CDR3 reads TGTGCCAGCAGCTCTAGCGGGGGAAATGAGCAGTTCTTC. Its translation is CASSSSGGNEQFF.